The rows below give T cell receptor beta chains drawn from one sample of a study of Ad26.COV2.S vaccination and SARS-CoV-2 variants. Clones were read by immunoSEQ multiplex PCR, and TCRdb kept only the in-frame ones, dropping some. The table lists roughly 450,000 clones, 90% of them singletons. Sequencing was performed on peripheral blood, taken in a trial of Ad26.COV2.S vaccine versus placebo. The receptors here all came from a person between 18 and 59 years old who received the Ad26.COV2.S COVID-19 vaccine or a placebo. The CDR3 runs from the conserved cysteine through the conserved F or W. A D gene is named only where the DNA matches it firmly. Rows may omit the clone size; those that give it use once, few, many or a size class.

d_gene,abundance,j_gene,v_gene,CDR3nt,CDR3aa
TRBD1,-,TRBJ1-5,TRBV5-5,TGTGCCAGCAGCCTGACAGGGGATCAGCCCCAGCATTTT,CASSLTGDQPQHF
-,once,TRBJ2-5,TRBV27,TGTGCCACCCGACAACAAGACAGGGTGGGGGGGGAGACCCAGTACTTC,CATRQQDRVGGETQYF
-,-,TRBJ1-3,TRBV18,TGTGCCAGCTCACCCGGGCCCATCCACGGCTCTGGAAACACCATATATTTT,CASSPGPIHGSGNTIYF
TRBD2,-,TRBJ2-1,TRBV11-2,TGTGCCAGCAGCTCCCTAGCGGGAGCAGGCCACAATGAGCAGTTCTTC,CASSSLAGAGHNEQFF
TRBD2,-,TRBJ2-3,TRBV2,TGTGCCAGCAGTCCACTAGCGGAAAGCACAGATACGCAGTATTTT,CASSPLAESTDTQYF
-,once,TRBJ2-7,TRBV9,TGTGCCAGCAGCGTAGACGGCAGATCCTACGAGCAGTACTTC,CASSVDGRSYEQYF
TRBD2,-,TRBJ2-7,TRBV6-5,TGTGCCAGCAGTTACCAAAGCGGGGCGTACTACGAGCAGTACTTC,CASSYQSGAYYEQYF
TRBD1,-,TRBJ2-7,TRBV10-3,TGTGCCATCAAAAAGGGGACAGGGCCATACGAGCAGTACTTC,CAIKKGTGPYEQYF
-,-,TRBJ1-1,TRBV9,TGTGCCAGCAGCGTAGGTCGAAACACTGAAGCTTTCTTT,CASSVGRNTEAFF
-,-,TRBJ1-1,TRBV30,TGTGCCTGGAGGATGCGGGGCTCGACTGAAGCTTTCTTT,CAWRMRGSTEAFF
-,-,TRBJ1-6,TRBV5-1,TGCGCCAGCAGCTTGGGGCAGGGGCTGAAAAATTCACCCCTCCACTTT,CASSLGQGLKNSPLHF
-,-,TRBJ2-7,TRBV23-1,TGCGCCAGCAGTGGTCTGGGCCCACCCTACGAGCAGTACTTC,CASSGLGPPYEQYF
-,-,TRBJ1-3,TRBV5-1,TGCGCCAGCAGCTTTGAGGGAAACACCATATATTTT,CASSFEGNTIYF
TRBD2,-,TRBJ2-1,TRBV6-2/TRBV6-3,TGTGCCAGCAGTTACCCCCCCGAGACTAGCGCATACAATGAGCAGTTCTTC,CASSYPPETSAYNEQFF
TRBD1,-,TRBJ1-6,TRBV30,TGTGCCTGGAGTGTACCCGGGACAGCCAACTTGCCCCTCCACTTT,CAWSVPGTANLPLHF